These 17 T cell receptor beta chains came from one sample sequenced in a study of beta chain features in type 1 diabetes. Findings and caveats of the study: Shorter TCRB CDR3s, moderately but significantly so, marked every one of the four CD4+ subsets in Type 1 diabetes patients.

Their recognized antigens are unknown. The investigators reverse transcribed all of the isolated RNA, so they sequenced expressed TCRB transcripts. Profiled with immunoSEQ multiplex PCR; TCRdb holds only in-frame clones, not every one. The sample includes fewer than 400,000 clones, approximately 10% seen only once; the top ten take approximately 1%. The specimen sequenced was central memory CD4+ T cells from blood. All receptors derive from a man aged 25 to 40 with type 1 diabetes.

Comments on this clone: This sample also contains other DNA sequences that code for the same CDR3. The chain recombines TRBV2 with TRBJ1-5; D call uncertain. Trimming took 6 bases from V and 0 from J, leaving 3 bases between them. This CDR3 is built from 12 residues. CDR1 SNHLY and CDR2 FYNNEI come from the germline V gene. The CDR3 sequence is CASRNSNQPQHF. The CDR3 DNA follows: TGTGCCAGCAGGAATAGCAATCAGCCCCAGCATTTT.

This clone was counted between two and nine times. The CDR3: CASSYAGGYSGNTIYF. The CDR3 DNA follows: TGTGCCAGCAGTTATGCAGGTGGCTACTCTGGAAACACCATATATTTT. The chain employs TRBV6-5 and TRBJ1-3; D is undetermined. Trimming took off 3 bases at V and 0 bases at J, with 12 bases between the two ends. CDR1 and CDR2 (germline): MNHEY, SVGAGI. The CDR3 spans 16 residues.

This clone was picked up a small number of times. The gene calls are TRBV19 and TRBJ2-3, with D perhaps TRBD1 (6 bases). The CDR3 is made up of 13 amino acids. The V gene lost 7 bases and the J gene lost 2 bases, with 10 bases spanning the gap. Germline assignment: CDR1 LNHDA and CDR2 SQIVND (reference sequence). CDR3 sequence reads: CASNQGLTDTQYF. For the CDR3, the DNA is TGTGCCAGTAACCAGGGGCTCACAGATACGCAGTATTTT.

This clone was seen more than once but under ten times. The chain joins TRBV19 to TRBJ2-5, with TRBD2 matching over 8 bases. The germline V gene encodes CDR1 LNHDA and CDR2 SQIVND (reference sequence). The CDR3 extends over 16 amino acids. V trimming: 5 bases; J trimming: 5 bases; junction bases outside the gene matches: 13. In nucleotides, the CDR3 is TGTGCCAGTAGTCCCGCCGGGGGGGGAACTAGGGAGACCCAGTACTTC. This codes for CASSPAGGGTRETQYF.

This clone was recorded a few times. J is TRBJ1-6 and V is TRBV9; D remains ambiguous. The ends were cut back, 4 bases at V and 0 bases at J, with 26 bases in the middle. CDR1 and CDR2 (germline): SGDLS, YYNGEE. The CDR3 runs 21 residues. CDR3 nucleotides: TGTGCCAGCAGCCTTTACCGCCGCAGGTTAATAGGGAGCTCCTATAATTCACCCCTCCACTTT. This gives the protein CASSLYRRRLIGSSYNSPLHF.

The DNA for the CDR3 is TGTGCCAGCAGTTACTCAGATACGCAGTATTTT. It codes for CASSYSDTQYF. The chain is built from TRBV6-5 and TRBJ2-3, with no clear D. CDR1 is MNHEY, CDR2 SVGAGI, per germline. Trimming stripped 0 bases from V and 5 bases from J, with 0 bases between. CDR3 size: 11 residues.

V usage is TRBV6-5 and J usage is TRBJ2-7; 9 bases agree with TRBD1. Losses at the gene ends were 6 bases for V and 6 bases for J; bases not matched to a gene: 6. CDR3 size: 13 residues. Germline V gene data show CDR1 as MNHEY and CDR2 as SVGAGI. In DNA form, the CDR3 reads TGTGCCAGCAGAACCGGGACAGGGAGCGAGCAGTACTTC. Its translation is CASRTGTGSEQYF.

V is TRBV7-2 and J is TRBJ2-5, with D tentatively TRBD2 (6 bases). CDR3 length: 13 residues. Trimming stripped 3 bases from V and 5 bases from J, with 10 bases between. Germline CDR1 reads SGHTA; CDR2 reads FQGNSA. The CDR3, as DNA: TGTGCCAGCAGCTTGGGGGGAACGGAGACCCAGTACTTC. Translation: CASSLGGTETQYF.

This chain links TRBV30 with TRBJ2-5, with 9 bases matching TRBD2. Germline V gives CDR1 GTSNPN, CDR2 SVGIG (reference sequence). The CDR3 is 15 residues long. V was pared by 1 base and J by 5 bases, with 8 bases of the junction left unmatched. CDR3 in DNA: TGTGCCTGGAGTGGCCTAGCGGGGCGGGGGGAGACCCAGTACTTC. Its protein product is CAWSGLAGRGETQYF.

The rearrangement links TRBV18 to TRBJ1-1; the match to TRBD1 covers 7 bases. J was trimmed by 7 bases and V by 0 bases; bases with no gene match: 8. In germline, CDR1 is KGHSH, CDR2 LQKENI. The CDR3 sequence is 15 residues long. The CDR3 protein is CASSPPSRQGSEAFF. The CDR3 DNA follows: TGTGCCAGCTCACCACCCTCTCGACAGGGAAGTGAAGCTTTCTTT.

This clone appeared a few times. The chain links TRBV20-1 to TRBJ1-3, with D unresolved. The CDR3 runs 11 residues. Germline V lookup: CDR1 DFQATT, CDR2 SNEGSKA (reference sequence). Between the trimmed V and J ends, which lost 8 bases and 0 bases, there was a span of 5 bases. The DNA for the CDR3 is TGCAGTACTTCCTCTGGAAACACCATATATTTT. Amino acids: CSTSSGNTIYF.

This clone was observed a few times. The chain joins TRBV18 to TRBJ1-1; tentative D call: TRBD1 (5 bases). CDR1 KGHSH and CDR2 LQKENI come from the germline V gene. CDR3 length: 15 residues. V lost 5 bases and J lost 2, with 15 bases in between. DNA for the CDR3: TGTGCCAGCTCATACCGGGACGGTGGTAACACTGAAGCTTTCTTT. This translates into CASSYRDGGNTEAFF.

This sequence joins TRBV11-2 and TRBJ2-5; tentatively, D is TRBD2 (5 bases). CDR3 length equals 14 residues. Germline lookup yields CDR1 SGHAT and CDR2 FQNNGV. The ends were cut back, 2 bases at V and 5 bases at J, with 12 bases in the middle. The CDR3 spells CASSLIASSETQYF. The CDR3 DNA sequence: TGTGCCAGCAGCTTAATTGCGTCTAGCGAGACCCAGTACTTC. The full variable domain, completed using reference TRBV11-2 and TRBJ2-5, is EAGVAQSPRYKIIEKRQSVAFWCNPISGHATLYWYQQILGQGPKLLIQFQNNGVVDDSQLPKDRFSAERLKGVDSTLKIQPAKLEDSAVYLCASSLIASSETQYFGPGTRLLVL.

The rearrangement joins TRBV30 to TRBJ2-2; no reliable D call. CDR3 length: 13 residues. V was shortened by 2 bases and J by 4 bases, with 8 bases between the two germline ends. In germline, CDR1 is GTSNPN, CDR2 SVGIG (reference sequence). CDR3 loop: CAWSTNPTGELFF. DNA for the CDR3: TGTGCCTGGAGTACCAACCCCACCGGGGAGCTGTTTTTT.

The gene calls are TRBV18 and TRBJ2-3; the D call may be TRBD1 or TRBD2 (5 bases each). V lost 5 bases to trimming and J lost 5 bases, with 11 bases between them. CDR1 is KGHSH, CDR2 LQKENI, per germline. CDR3 length equals 13 residues. CDR3 region: CASSGAGGDTQYF. The CDR3 bases are TGTGCCAGCTCAGGGGCTGGAGGAGATACGCAGTATTTT.

The chain recombines TRBV5-1 with TRBJ2-5; D possibly corresponds to TRBD2 (6 bases). Germline V gene sequence: CDR1 SGHRS, CDR2 YFSETQ. The V end lost 5 bases, the J end lost 2 bases, and 13 bases lay between the germline ends. CDR3 length equals 14 residues. This CDR3 is CASSPGSQQETQYF. In nucleotides, the CDR3 is TGCGCCAGCAGTCCCGGGAGCCAGCAAGAGACCCAGTACTTC.

The V gene is TRBV7-9, the J gene TRBJ2-3; TRBD1 is a possible D gene (5 bases). CDR3 length equals 14 residues. The V and J ends lost 3 bases and 1 base respectively, with 8 bases between them. The germline V gene has CDR1 SEHNR and CDR2 FQNEAQ (reference sequence). The CDR3 spells CASSLQGRTDTQYF. In DNA form, the CDR3 reads TGTGCCAGCAGCTTGCAGGGCCGCACAGATACGCAGTATTTT.